A selection of T cell receptor beta chains follows, all from one sample in a study of cytomegalovirus exposure and HLA in healthy donors. Sequenced by immunoSEQ multiplex PCR; TCRdb stores in-frame clones only, minus some. In the table there are about 82,000 clones, 65% to 75% of which are singletons. The sample taken for sequencing was PBMCs. The receptor set was obtained from a man in his forties in good health and CMV-seropositive. The CDR3 runs from the conserved cysteine through the conserved F or W. Each record gives: D gene, J gene, V gene, clone size, CDR3 DNA, CDR3 protein. D genes are given only for firm matches. Clone size is given for some rows only: seen once, a few or many times, or a class if the clone is expanded.

>.|TRBJ2-7|TRBV5-4|.
TGTGCCAGCAGCCCCGGGGTAGCGGCGGGGGAGCAGTACTTC
CASSPGVAAGEQYF
>.|TRBJ1-1|TRBV5-4|.
TGTGCCAGCAGCTTGGCTCAGCTACAGGGACCTTCTACTGAAGCTTTCTTT
CASSLAQLQGPSTEAFF
>.|TRBJ2-3|TRBV18|.
TGTGCCAGCTCACCGAGTATTAGCACAGATACGCAGTATTTT
CASSPSISTDTQYF
>TRBD1|TRBJ2-1|TRBV30|.
TGTGCCTGGAGTGCCCCAGGACAGGGAGGCAACTACAATGAACAGTTCTTC
CAWSAPGQGGNYNEQFF
>TRBD1|TRBJ1-1|TRBV28|.
TGTGCCAGCAGACCCCGGACAGGGGCCACTGAAGCTTTCTTT
CASRPRTGATEAFF
>TRBD1|TRBJ2-1|TRBV5-4|.
TGTGCCAGCACCCTATCGACAGGGATAAACAATGAGCAGTTCTTC
CASTLSTGINNEQFF
>TRBD1|TRBJ1-5|TRBV19|.
TGTGCCAGTAGGGAAAACAGGGGGAGCAATCAGCCCCAGCATTTT
CASRENRGSNQPQHF
>.|TRBJ1-1|TRBV5-1|.
TGCGCCAGCAGCTTGGGCGGTATGAACACTGAAGCTTTCTTT
CASSLGGMNTEAFF
>.|TRBJ2-5|TRBV30|.
TGTGCCTGGAGGGAGGACGAGGAGACCCAGTACTTC
CAWREDEETQYF
>.|TRBJ2-7|TRBV11-2|.
TGTGCCAGCAGCACCGGCTACGAGCAGTACTTC
CASSTGYEQYF
>TRBD2|TRBJ2-5|TRBV9|.
TGTGCCAGCAGCGTAGGGGGCGGGGGAAATCAAGAGACCCAGTACTTC
CASSVGGGGNQETQYF
>TRBD1|TRBJ1-2|TRBV7-9|.
TGTGCCAGCAGCCCGACAGGGGAGGTCTATGGCTACACCTTC
CASSPTGEVYGYTF
>TRBD2|TRBJ2-2|TRBV7-9|.
TGTGCCAGCAGCAGACCCGGTAGCGGGAGGAACACCGGGGAGCTGTTTTTT
CASSRPGSGRNTGELFF
>TRBD2|TRBJ2-1|TRBV14|.
TGTGCCAGCGCTCGAGCGGGAGTCCGTAATGAGCAGTTCTTC
CASARAGVRNEQFF
>TRBD2|TRBJ2-5|TRBV7-9|once
TGTTCCAGCAGCTTAGATCCTAGCGGGGGGTCTGAGACCCAGTACTTC
CSSSLDPSGGSETQYF
>.|TRBJ1-5|TRBV19|.
TGTGCCAGTAGTATTAGGGGGGGGGATTATAGCAATCAGCCCCAGCATTTT
CASSIRGGDYSNQPQHF
>.|TRBJ1-1|TRBV28|.
TGTGCCAGCAGTTTATCCCCGGTTGAAGCTTTCTTT
CASSLSPVEAFF
>TRBD1|TRBJ1-1|TRBV5-1|.
TGCGCCAGCAGCTTGGACAGGGGAGCGAACACTGAAGCTTTCTTT
CASSLDRGANTEAFF
>TRBD2|TRBJ2-5|TRBV29-1|.
TGCAGCGTTGAAAAAAGTGCGGGACTAGCGGGAGAGGAGACCCAGTACTTC
CSVEKSAGLAGEETQYF
>TRBD1|TRBJ1-1|TRBV7-2|.
TGTGCCAGCAGCTTAAAAGTAGGGGGACAGCGTGAAGCTTTCTTT
CASSLKVGGQREAFF
>TRBD1|TRBJ1-1|TRBV5-1|.
TGCGCCAGCAGTTCAGGACAGGGCGCTGAAGCTTTCTTT
CASSSGQGAEAFF
>.|TRBJ2-5|TRBV7-3|.
TGTGCCAGCAGCCCCCAAAGCGGCGCGGGTGGAACCCAGTACTTC
CASSPQSGAGGTQYF
>.|TRBJ1-3|TRBV28|few
TGTGCCAGCAGTTTACACAACACAATTGACACGGGAAACACCATATATTTT
CASSLHNTIDTGNTIYF
>TRBD1|TRBJ1-5|TRBV11-3|.
TGTGCCAGCAGCTTAGATTATAATACGGGACAGGGATTGCAGCCCCAGCATTTT
CASSLDYNTGQGLQPQHF
>.|TRBJ1-3|TRBV10-2|.
TGCGCCAGCAGTGAGTCGCCAGGGGATGGAAACACCATATATTTT
CASSESPGDGNTIYF
>TRBD1|TRBJ1-2|TRBV4-3|few
TGCGCCAGCAGCCAGGTGGACAGGGGAGACTATGGCTACACCTTC
CASSQVDRGDYGYTF
>TRBD1|TRBJ2-1|TRBV10-1|once
TGCGCCACCCCTGGACAGGGCCGAGAAGCCTACAATGAGCAGTTCTTC
CATPGQGREAYNEQFF
>.|TRBJ2-1|TRBV10-1|.
TGCGCCAGCAGTGGATCCCTGGGGGGCAATGAGCAGTTCTTC
CASSGSLGGNEQFF
>.|TRBJ1-6|TRBV4-3|.
TGCGCCAGCACCCGGTTCAGGGATGACAATTCACCCCTCCACTTT
CASTRFRDDNSPLHF
>.|TRBJ2-1|TRBV19|.
TGTGCCAGTAGTATGGTGAGGGGGGGGGATGAGCAGTTCTTC
CASSMVRGGDEQFF
>.|TRBJ2-6|TRBV2|.
TGTGCCAGCGCCACAGGGAACTCTGGGGCCAACGTCCTGACTTTC
CASATGNSGANVLTF
>TRBD1|TRBJ2-5|TRBV14|few
TGTGCCAGCAGCCAGTGGACAGGGTATCAAGAGACCCAGTACTTC
CASSQWTGYQETQYF
>TRBD2|TRBJ2-1|TRBV7-2|.
TGTGCCAGCGGCCTAAGCGGGACCTACAATGAGCAGTTCTTC
CASGLSGTYNEQFF
>.|TRBJ1-2|TRBV30|.
TGTGCCTGGAGTGGGGCGCAGGCCTATGGCTACACCTTC
CAWSGAQAYGYTF
>.|TRBJ2-2|TRBV2|.
TGTGCCAGCAGTCCAACCGGCAGGGGAGGGACCGGGGAGCTGTTTTTT
CASSPTGRGGTGELFF
>.|TRBJ2-2|TRBV28|.
TGTGCCAGCATAAGACAGGAGGAAACCGGGGAGCTGTTTTTT
CASIRQEETGELFF
>.|TRBJ1-4|TRBV27|.
TGTGCCAGCAGTTTGAGGGGGGAAAAACTGTTTTTT
CASSLRGEKLFF
>.|TRBJ2-1|TRBV2|.
TGTGCCAGCAGTAGACTACCCTCCTACAATGAGCAGTTCTTC
CASSRLPSYNEQFF
>.|TRBJ1-5|TRBV6-5|.
TGTGCCAGCAGCCCGGACAGCGACAATCAGCCCCAGCATTTT
CASSPDSDNQPQHF
>TRBD2|TRBJ2-2|TRBV6-6|.
TGTGCCAGCAGCCTCGGACTAGCGGGGGCCGGGGAGCTGTTTTTT
CASSLGLAGAGELFF
>.|TRBJ1-5|TRBV9|.
TGTGCCAGCAGCGCCCCCGGGGGAAATCAGCCCCAGCATTTT
CASSAPGGNQPQHF
>TRBD2|TRBJ2-1|TRBV10-1|.
TGCGCCAGCAGTGAGTCGGCGGGAGACAATGAGCAGTTCTTC
CASSESAGDNEQFF
>TRBD1|TRBJ2-3|TRBV5-4|few
TGTGCCAGCAGCTTTGGCACAGGGGAATGGACTACGCAGTATTTT
CASSFGTGEWTTQYF
>TRBD1|TRBJ1-5|TRBV2|.
TGTGCCAGCAGCCCACAGGGGAGCAGCAATCAGCCCCAGCATTTT
CASSPQGSSNQPQHF
>.|TRBJ1-6|TRBV10-3|.
TGTGCCATCACCCGGACACCCGGCGATTCACCCCTCCACTTT
CAITRTPGDSPLHF
>TRBD1|TRBJ2-2|TRBV7-6|.
TGTGCCAGCAGCCCCGGGACAGGGGGTGTCGGGGAGCTGTTTTTT
CASSPGTGGVGELFF
>.|TRBJ2-6|TRBV7-2|.
TGTGCCAGCAGCTTAGGAGGGTTCGGGGCCAACGTCCTGACTTTC
CASSLGGFGANVLTF
>.|TRBJ2-1|TRBV5-1|.
TGCGCCAGCAGCACGGGACTGTACTCCTACAATGAGCAGTTCTTC
CASSTGLYSYNEQFF
>TRBD2|TRBJ2-5|TRBV5-8|once
TGTGCCAGCAGCTTGGGATTAGCGGGAGAAGAGACCCAGTACTTC
CASSLGLAGEETQYF
>.|TRBJ2-1|TRBV28|.
TGTGCCAGCAGGAGGACAATAGGTGAGCAGTTCTTC
CASRRTIGEQFF
>.|TRBJ1-2|TRBV4-1|.
TGCGCCAGCAGCCAAGAACCCCGGGATGATGGCTACACCTTC
CASSQEPRDDGYTF
>TRBD2|TRBJ2-6|TRBV19|.
TGTGCCAGTAGAAATGGGAGACTAGCGGTGACTTTC
CASRNGRLAVTF
>.|TRBJ1-1|TRBV14|once
TGTGCCAGCAGCCAGCTCCGGGGGAACACTGAAGCTTTCTTT
CASSQLRGNTEAFF
>.|TRBJ2-7|TRBV18|.
TGTGCCAGCTCGCGACAGTCCTCCTACGAGCAGTACTTC
CASSRQSSYEQYF